Reported below is one T cell receptor beta chain. The authors' processing: Nucleated cell counts were estimated from reference gene primer amplification. Some clones are missing from TCRdb's copy, which holds only in-frame ones; the method was immunoSEQ multiplex PCR. Clonal size and the V and J genes are those of that table, whereas D and trimming came from the DNA. The sample lists around 62,000 clones, under 95% occurring once. This sample was taken from a study of blood T cell repertoires in COVID-19. Study-level information: Spain, Italy and the United States supplied samples that represented acute and convalescent COVID-19. T cells, B-cell-depleted T cells, or PBMCs provided the cDNA or gDNA that served as material.

The V end was cut by 3 bases, the J end by 2 bases, with 13 bases between. This CDR3 is built from 15 residues. The germline V gene has CDR1 SEHNR and CDR2 FQNEAQ (reference sequence). The sequencing sample was made of peripheral blood. The J gene is TRBJ2-5, the V gene TRBV7-9; D possibly corresponds to TRBD2 (7 bases). This sequence was found in a man between 65 and 85 years old with active COVID-19. The CDR3 DNA reads as TGTGCCAGCAGCTTGGGGGGGCAGGGTCAAGAGACCCAGTACTTC. Amino acid sequence: CASSLGGQGQETQYF.